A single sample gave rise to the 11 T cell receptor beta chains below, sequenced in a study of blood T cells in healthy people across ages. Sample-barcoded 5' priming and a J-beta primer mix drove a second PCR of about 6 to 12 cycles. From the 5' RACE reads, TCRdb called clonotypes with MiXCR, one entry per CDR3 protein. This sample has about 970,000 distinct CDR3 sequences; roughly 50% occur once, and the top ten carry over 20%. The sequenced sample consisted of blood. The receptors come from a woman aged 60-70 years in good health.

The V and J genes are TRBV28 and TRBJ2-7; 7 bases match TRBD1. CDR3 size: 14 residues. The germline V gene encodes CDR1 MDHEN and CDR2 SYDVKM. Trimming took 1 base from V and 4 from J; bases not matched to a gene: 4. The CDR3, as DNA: TGTGCCAGCAGTTTATTCGACAGGGTTTACGAGCAGTACTTC. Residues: CASSLFDRVYEQYF.

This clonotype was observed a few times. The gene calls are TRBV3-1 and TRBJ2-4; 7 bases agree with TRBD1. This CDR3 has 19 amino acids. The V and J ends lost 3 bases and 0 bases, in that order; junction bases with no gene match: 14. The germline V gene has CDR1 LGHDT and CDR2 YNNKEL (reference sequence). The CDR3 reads CASSHLRTGDRGAKNIQYF. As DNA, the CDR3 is TGTGCCAGCAGCCATTTAAGGACAGGCGACCGAGGAGCCAAAAACATTCAGTACTTC.

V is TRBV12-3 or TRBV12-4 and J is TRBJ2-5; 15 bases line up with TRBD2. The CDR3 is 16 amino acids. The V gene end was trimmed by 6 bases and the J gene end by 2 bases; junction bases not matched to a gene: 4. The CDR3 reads CASRRTSGGGQETQYF. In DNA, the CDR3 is TGTGCCAGCAGACGGACTAGCGGGGGGGGACAAGAGACCCAGTACTTC.

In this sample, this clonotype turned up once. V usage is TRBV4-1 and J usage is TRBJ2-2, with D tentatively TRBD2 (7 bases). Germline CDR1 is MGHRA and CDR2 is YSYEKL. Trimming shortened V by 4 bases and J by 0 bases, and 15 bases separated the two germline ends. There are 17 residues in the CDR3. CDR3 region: CASSPMGGRPNTGELFF. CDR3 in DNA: TGCGCCAGCAGCCCGATGGGGGGGCGGCCGAACACCGGGGAGCTGTTTTTT.

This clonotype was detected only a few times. CDR3 DNA sequence: TGTGCCAGCAGCCTAACACCAGCCTACGAGCAGTACTTC. It translates to CASSLTPAYEQYF. This chain connects TRBV7-9 to TRBJ2-5; D uncertain. Near its end, the DNA agrees better with TRBJ2-7, so the J call may be wrong. Germline assignment: CDR1 SEHNR and CDR2 FQNEAQ (reference sequence). CDR3 length: 13 residues.

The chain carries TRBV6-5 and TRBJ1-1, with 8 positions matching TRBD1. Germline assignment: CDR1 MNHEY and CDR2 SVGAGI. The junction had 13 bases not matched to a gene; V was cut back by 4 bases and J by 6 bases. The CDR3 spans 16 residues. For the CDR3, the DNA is TGTGCCAGCAGTTCTTTTACCGGGACAGGTATTGCTGAAGCTTTCTTT. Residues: CASSSFTGTGIAEAFF.

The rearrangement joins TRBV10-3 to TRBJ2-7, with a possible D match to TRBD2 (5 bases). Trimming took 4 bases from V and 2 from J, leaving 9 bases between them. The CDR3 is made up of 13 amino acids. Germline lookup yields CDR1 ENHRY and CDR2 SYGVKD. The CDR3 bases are TGTGCCATCAGTGCGGGGAGCCCCTACGAGCAGTACTTC. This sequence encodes CAISAGSPYEQYF.

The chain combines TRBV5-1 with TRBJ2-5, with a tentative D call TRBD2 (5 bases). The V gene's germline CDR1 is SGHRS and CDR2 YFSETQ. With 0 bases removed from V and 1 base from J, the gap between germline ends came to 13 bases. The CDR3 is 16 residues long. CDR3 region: CASSLAEIRGQETQYF. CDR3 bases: TGCGCCAGCAGCTTGGCCGAGATACGGGGCCAAGAGACCCAGTACTTC. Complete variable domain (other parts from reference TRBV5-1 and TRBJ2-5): KAGVTQTPRYLIKTRGQQVTLSCSPISGHRSVSWYQQTPGQGLQFLFEYFSETQRNKGNFPGRFSGRQFSNSRSEMNVSTLELGDSALYLCASSLAEIRGQETQYFGPGTRLLVL.

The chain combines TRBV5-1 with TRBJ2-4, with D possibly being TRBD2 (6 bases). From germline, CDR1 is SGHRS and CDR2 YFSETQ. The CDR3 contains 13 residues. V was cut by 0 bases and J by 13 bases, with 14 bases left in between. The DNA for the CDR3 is TGCGCCAGCAGCTTGGCCCTTGGAGGGGAGCAGTACTTC. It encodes CASSLALGGEQYF.

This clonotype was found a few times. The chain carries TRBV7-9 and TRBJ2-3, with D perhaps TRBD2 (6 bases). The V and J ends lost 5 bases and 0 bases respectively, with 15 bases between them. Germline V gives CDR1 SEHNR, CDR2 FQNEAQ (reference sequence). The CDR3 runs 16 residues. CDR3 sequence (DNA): TGTGCCAGCAGCCCCTCAGACCGGGGGAGCACAGATACGCAGTATTTT. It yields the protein CASSPSDRGSTDTQYF. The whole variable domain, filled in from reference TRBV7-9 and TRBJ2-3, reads DTGVSQNPRHKITKRGQNVTFRCDPISEHNRLYWYRQTLGQGPEFLTYFQNEAQLEKSRLLSDRFSAERPKGSFSTLEIQRTEQGDSAMYLCASSPSDRGSTDTQYFGPGTRLTVL.

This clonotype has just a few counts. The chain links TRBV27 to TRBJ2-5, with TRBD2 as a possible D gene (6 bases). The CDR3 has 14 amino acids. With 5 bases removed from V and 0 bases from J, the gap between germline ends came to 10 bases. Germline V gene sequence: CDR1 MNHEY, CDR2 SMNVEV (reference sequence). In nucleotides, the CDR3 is TGTGCCAGCAGTGCGGGACTTGACCAAGAGACCCAGTACTTC. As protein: CASSAGLDQETQYF.